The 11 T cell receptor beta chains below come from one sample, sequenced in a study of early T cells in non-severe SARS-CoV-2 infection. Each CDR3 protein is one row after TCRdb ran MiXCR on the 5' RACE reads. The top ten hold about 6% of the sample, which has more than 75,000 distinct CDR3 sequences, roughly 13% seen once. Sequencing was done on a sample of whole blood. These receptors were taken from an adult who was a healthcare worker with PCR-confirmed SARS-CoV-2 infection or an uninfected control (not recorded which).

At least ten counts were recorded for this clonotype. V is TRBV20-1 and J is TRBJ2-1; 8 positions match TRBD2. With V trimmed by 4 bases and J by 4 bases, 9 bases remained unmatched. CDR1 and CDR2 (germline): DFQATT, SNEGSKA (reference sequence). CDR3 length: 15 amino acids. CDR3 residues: CSATWTSSAYNEQFF. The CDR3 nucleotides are TGCAGTGCTACCTGGACTAGCTCAGCTTACAATGAGCAGTTCTTC.

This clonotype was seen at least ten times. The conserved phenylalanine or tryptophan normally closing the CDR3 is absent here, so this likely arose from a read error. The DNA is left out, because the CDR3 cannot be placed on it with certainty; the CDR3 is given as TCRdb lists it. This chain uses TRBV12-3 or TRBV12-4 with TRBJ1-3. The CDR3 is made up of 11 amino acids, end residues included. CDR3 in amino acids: CASSSPARTVI.

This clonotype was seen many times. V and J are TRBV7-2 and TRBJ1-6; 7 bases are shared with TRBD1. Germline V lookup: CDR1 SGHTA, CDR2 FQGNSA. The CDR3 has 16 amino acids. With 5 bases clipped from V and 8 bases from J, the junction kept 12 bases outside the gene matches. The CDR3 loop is CASSERPLRGYSPLHF. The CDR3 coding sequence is TGTGCCAGCAGCGAGAGACCGCTCAGGGGGTATTCACCCCTCCACTTT. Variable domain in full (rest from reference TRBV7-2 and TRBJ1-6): GAGVSQSPSNKVTEKGKDVELRCDPISGHTALYWYRQSLGQGLEFLIYFQGNSAPDKSGLPSDRFSAERTGGSVSTLTIQRTQQEDSAVYLCASSERPLRGYSPLHFGNGTRLTVT.

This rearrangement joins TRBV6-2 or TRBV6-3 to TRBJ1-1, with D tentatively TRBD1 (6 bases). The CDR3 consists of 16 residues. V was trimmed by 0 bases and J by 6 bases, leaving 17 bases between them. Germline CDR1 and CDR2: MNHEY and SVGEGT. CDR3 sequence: CASSYSTQGYDPEAFF. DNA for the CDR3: TGTGCCAGCAGTTACTCAACCCAGGGGTATGACCCTGAAGCTTTCTTT.

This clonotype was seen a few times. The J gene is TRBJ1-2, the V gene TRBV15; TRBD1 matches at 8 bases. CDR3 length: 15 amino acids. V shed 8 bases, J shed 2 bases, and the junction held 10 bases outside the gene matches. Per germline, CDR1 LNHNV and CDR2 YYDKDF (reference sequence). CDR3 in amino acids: CATELHRQGNYGYTF. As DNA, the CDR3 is TGTGCCACCGAACTTCACAGACAGGGGAACTATGGCTACACCTTC. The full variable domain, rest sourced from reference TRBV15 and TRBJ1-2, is DAMVIQNPRYQVTQFGKPVTLSCSQTLNHNVMYWYQQKSSQAPKLLFHYYDKDFNNEADTPDNFQSRRPNTSFCFLDIRSPGLGDTAMYLCATELHRQGNYGYTFGSGTRLTVV.

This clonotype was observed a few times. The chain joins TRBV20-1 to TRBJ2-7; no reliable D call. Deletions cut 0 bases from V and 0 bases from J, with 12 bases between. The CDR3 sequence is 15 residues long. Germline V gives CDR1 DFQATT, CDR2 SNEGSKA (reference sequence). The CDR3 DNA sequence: TGCAGTGCTAGAGATTGGGCTCCTTCCTCCTACGAGCAGTACTTC. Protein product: CSARDWAPSSYEQYF.

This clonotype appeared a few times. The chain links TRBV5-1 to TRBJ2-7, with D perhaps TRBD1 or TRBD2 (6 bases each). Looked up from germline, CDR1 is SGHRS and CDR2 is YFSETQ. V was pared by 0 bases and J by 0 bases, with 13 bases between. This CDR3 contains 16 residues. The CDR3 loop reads CASSLAGGQISYEQYF. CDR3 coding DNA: TGCGCCAGCAGCTTGGCCGGGGGACAAATCTCCTACGAGCAGTACTTC.

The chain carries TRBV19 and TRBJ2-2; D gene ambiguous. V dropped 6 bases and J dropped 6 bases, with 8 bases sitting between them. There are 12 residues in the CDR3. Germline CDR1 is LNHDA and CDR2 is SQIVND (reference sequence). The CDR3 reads CASRGLAGELFF. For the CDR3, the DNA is TGTGCCAGTAGGGGGTTGGCCGGGGAGCTGTTTTTT. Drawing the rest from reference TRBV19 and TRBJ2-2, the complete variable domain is DGGITQSPKYLFRKEGQNVTLSCEQNLNHDAMYWYRQDPGQGLRLIYYSQIVNDFQKGDIAEGYSVSREKKESFPLTVTSAQKNPTAFYLCASRGLAGELFFGEGSRLTVL.

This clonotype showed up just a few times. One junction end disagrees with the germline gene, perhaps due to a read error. Written as DNA, the CDR3 is TGTGCCAGCAGTCACTCCTTCGGCGAGACCCAGTACTTC. This codes for CASSHSFGETQYF. The rearrangement joins TRBV6-6 to TRBJ2-5; D call uncertain. CDR3 size: 13 residues. Germline assignment: CDR1 MNHNY and CDR2 SVGAGI (reference sequence).

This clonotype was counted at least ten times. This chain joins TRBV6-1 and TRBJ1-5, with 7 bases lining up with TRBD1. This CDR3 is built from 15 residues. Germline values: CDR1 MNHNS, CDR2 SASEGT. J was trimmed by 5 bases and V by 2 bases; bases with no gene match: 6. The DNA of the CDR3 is TGTGCCAGCAGTGAACAACAGGGGCACGATCAGCCCCAGCATTTT. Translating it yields CASSEQQGHDQPQHF.

CDR3 sequence reads: CSAGDALGLNTEAFF. In DNA, the CDR3 is TGCAGTGCTGGGGACGCCTTAGGGCTGAACACTGAAGCTTTCTTT. The chain employs TRBV20-1 and TRBJ1-1; D is perhaps TRBD1 (5 bases). The CDR3 extends over 15 amino acids. Per germline, CDR1 DFQATT and CDR2 SNEGSKA (reference sequence). Trimming pared 5 bases from V and 0 bases from J, leaving 16 bases between.